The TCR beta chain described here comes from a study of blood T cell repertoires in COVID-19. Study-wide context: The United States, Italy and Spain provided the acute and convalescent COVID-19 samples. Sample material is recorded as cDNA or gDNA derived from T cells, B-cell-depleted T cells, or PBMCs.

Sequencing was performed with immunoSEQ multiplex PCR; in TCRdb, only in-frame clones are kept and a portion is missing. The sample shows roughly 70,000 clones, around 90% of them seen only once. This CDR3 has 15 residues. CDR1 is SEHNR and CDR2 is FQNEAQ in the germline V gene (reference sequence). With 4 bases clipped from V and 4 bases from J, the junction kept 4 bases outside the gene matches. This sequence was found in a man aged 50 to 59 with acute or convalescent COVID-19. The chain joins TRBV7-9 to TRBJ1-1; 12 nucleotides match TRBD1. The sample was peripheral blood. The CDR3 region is CASSSGQGASTEAFF. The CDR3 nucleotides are TGTGCCAGCAGCTCGGGACAGGGGGCGTCCACTGAAGCTTTCTTT.